This T cell receptor beta chain was profiled in a study of OX40 agonist ivuxolimab in advanced cancers. Trimming cost V 4 bases and J 0 bases, with 14 bases left between them. Germline-derived CDR1 and CDR2 are SQVTM and ANQGSEA. The CDR3 covers 15 residues. The protocol was immunoSEQ multiplex PCR, while the TCRdb copy is restricted to in-frame clones and leaves out a portion. Of tens of thousands of clones in the sample, around 90% are singletons; the top ten hold approximately 6.3%. This sample comprised CD4+ or CD8+ T cells sorted from blood, obtained in a trial of the OX40 agonist ivuxolimab. The receptor was derived from an adult with an advanced solid tumor such as melanoma, head and neck, liver or kidney cancer. V usage is TRBV29-1 and J usage is TRBJ2-3; TRBD1 might be the D (5 bases). CDR3 protein: CSVVDKGISTDTQYF. The CDR3 DNA is TGCAGCGTTGTTGACAAGGGGATTAGCACAGATACGCAGTATTTT.